This entry lists 26 T cell receptor beta chains sequenced from one sample in a study of T-cell reconstitution after alpha-beta-depleted transplantation in children. The authors prepared the TCRbeta library with unique molecular identifiers. Each CDR3 protein is one row after TCRdb ran MiXCR on the PCR reads. The sample contains around 450,000 distinct CDR3 sequences, about 40% of which appear only once. The sample consisted of PBMCs, taken before TCRalphabeta/CD19-depleted stem cell transplant. These receptors all come from a girl aged 2-15 years with aplastic anemia, due to receive a stem cell transplant.

This clonotype was seen once. This chain links TRBV30 with TRBJ2-1, with 8 bases that match TRBD2. V trimming: 1 base; J trimming: 5 bases; junction bases outside the gene matches: 4. This CDR3 is 14 amino acids long. Germline V gene lookup returns CDR1 GTSNPN and CDR2 SVGIG (reference sequence). The CDR3 region has the DNA TGTGCCTGGAGTGACCAGGGACTAGACAATGAGCAGTTCTTC. Encoded protein: CAWSDQGLDNEQFF.

This sequence joins TRBV10-3 and TRBJ1-3; no definite D call. Trimming cost V 0 bases and J 2 bases, with 8 bases left between them. The CDR3 is 15 amino acids. Germline V gene sequence: CDR1 ENHRY, CDR2 SYGVKD. The CDR3 coding sequence is TGTGCCATCAGTGAGTCGTCGTCGGCTGGAAACACCATATATTTT. Protein sequence: CAISESSSAGNTIYF.

The V and J genes are TRBV4-1 and TRBJ2-3; tentative D call: TRBD2 (6 bases). CDR1 and CDR2 (germline): MGHRA, YSYEKL. Trimming left V 4 bases short and J 3 bases short, with 17 bases between. The CDR3 spans 16 residues. Here the CDR3 DNA reads TGCGCCAGCAGCCGCCTGGGGACTTCGAGAACAGATACGCAGTATTTT. Protein: CASSRLGTSRTDTQYF.

A few counts support this clonotype. The rearrangement joins TRBV20-1 to TRBJ2-3, with 15 bases fitting TRBD2. The J segment lost 2 bases and the V segment lost 0 bases, leaving 18 bases of the junction unmatched. The CDR3 is 22 amino acids. CDR1 and CDR2 from the germline V gene are DFQATT and SNEGSKA (reference sequence). CDR3 coding DNA: TGCAGTGCTAGAGATTCTCCTAGAGGACTAGCGGGAGGGTGGGGGGCCACAGATACGCAGTATTTT. Its translation is CSARDSPRGLAGGWGATDTQYF.

The CDR3: CASSYSKGATPYGYTF. As DNA, the CDR3 is TGTGCCAGCAGTTACTCAAAGGGAGCCACCCCCTATGGCTACACCTTC. The chain combines TRBV6-2 or TRBV6-3 with TRBJ1-2, with no clear D. The CDR3 extends over 16 amino acids. The V gene lost 0 bases and the J gene lost 4 bases, with 15 bases spanning the gap. The germline V gene has CDR1 MNHEY and CDR2 SVGEGT.

This clonotype was detected only once. The chain carries TRBV4-1 and TRBJ2-1; 7 positions agree with TRBD1. Germline CDR1 MGHRA, CDR2 YSYEKL. This CDR3 has 16 residues. V was clipped by 2 bases and J by 1 base; unmatched bases: 5. The CDR3 nucleotides read TGCGCCAGCAGCCAATACCTGGGACAGTCCTACAATGAGCAGTTCTTC. Translation gives CASSQYLGQSYNEQFF.

CDR3 protein: CASSKGAELFF. CDR3 bases: TGTGCCAGCAGCAAAGGGGCGGAGCTGTTTTTT. This sequence joins TRBV7-3 and TRBJ2-2; D may be TRBD1 (5 bases). V dropped 5 bases and J dropped 10 bases, with 8 bases sitting between them. Germline lookup yields CDR1 SGHTA and CDR2 FQGTGA. This CDR3 spans 11 amino acids.

The chain joins TRBV20-1 to TRBJ2-3; D gene ambiguous. CDR1 and CDR2 (germline): DFQATT, SNEGSKA (reference sequence). With 3 bases removed from V and 6 bases from J, the gap between germline ends came to 16 bases. This CDR3 region has 14 residues. CDR3 in amino acids: CSASNGDGGDTQYF. The CDR3 coding sequence is TGCAGTGCTAGTAATGGCGATGGTGGGGATACGCAGTATTTT.

V and J are TRBV7-3 and TRBJ2-7, with 11 bases fitting TRBD2. The trim removed 2 bases at V and 5 bases at J, leaving 5 bases unmatched. This CDR3 spans 15 amino acids. CDR1 and CDR2 from the germline V gene are SGHTA and FQGTGA. CDR3 nucleotide sequence: TGTGCCAGCAGCTTATCTAGCGGGGGGCCCCACGAGCAGTACTTC. Translation gives CASSLSSGGPHEQYF.

Turning to this clonotype: Possible read error: a much larger clone is one base away. The V call is TRBV20-1, the J call TRBJ1-5; tentatively, D is TRBD1 (5 bases). V lost 6 bases, J lost 6 bases, and 15 bases lay in between. Germline CDR1 DFQATT, CDR2 SNEGSKA (reference sequence). The CDR3 runs to 13 residues. The CDR3 region is CSAVQGLSQPQHF. The CDR3 DNA reads as TGCAGTGCCGTTCAGGGACTAAGTCAGCCCCAGCATTTT.

This clonotype was recorded many times. This chain's CDR3 is CSARAFRPGARQYF. Here the CDR3 DNA reads TGCAGTGCTAGGGCCTTCCGACCAGGGGCTCGGCAGTACTTC. The genes are TRBV20-1 and TRBJ2-7; D might be TRBD1 (6 bases). Looked up from germline, CDR1 is DFQATT and CDR2 is SNEGSKA (reference sequence). Trimming removed 3 bases from V and 9 bases from J, with 21 bases in between. The CDR3 covers 14 residues.

The chain combines TRBV20-1 with TRBJ2-7; possibly TRBD2 for D (6 bases). CDR3 length: 13 amino acids. From germline, CDR1 is DFQATT and CDR2 SNEGSKA (reference sequence). The V end lost 5 bases, the J end lost 0 bases, and 11 bases lay between the germline ends. The CDR3 spells CSAEWGLSYEQYF. The CDR3 DNA follows: TGCAGTGCTGAATGGGGACTCTCCTACGAGCAGTACTTC.

This clonotype was seen many times. The J gene is TRBJ2-1, the V gene TRBV3-1; 12 positions agree with TRBD2. CDR1 LGHDT and CDR2 YNNKEL come from the germline V gene (reference sequence). V was clipped by 2 bases and J by 6 bases; unmatched bases: 2. CDR3 size: 15 residues. This CDR3 is CASSQRTSGINEQFF. The CDR3 DNA is TGTGCCAGCAGCCAAAGGACTAGCGGGATCAATGAGCAGTTCTTC.

J is TRBJ1-1 and V is TRBV3-1; D is ambiguous. V was clipped by 3 bases and J by 11 bases, with 13 bases between them. CDR1 is LGHDT, CDR2 YNNKEL, per germline (reference sequence). The CDR3 totals 12 residues. CDR3 sequence reads: CASSQLLQTAFF. The CDR3 nucleotides are TGTGCCAGCAGCCAGTTGCTTCAGACCGCTTTCTTT.

In nucleotides, the CDR3 is TGCGCCAGCAGCTTGGCTTCGGGGGTTTCTGTGCACGAGCAGTACTTC. Protein product: CASSLASGVSVHEQYF. This chain links TRBV5-1 with TRBJ2-7, with D perhaps matching TRBD2 (6 bases). The germline V and J ends were trimmed by 0 bases and 5 bases, with 18 bases remaining between them. The germline CDR1 and CDR2 sequences are SGHRS and YFSETQ. The CDR3 covers 16 residues.

Points on this clonotype: The missing conserved phenylalanine or tryptophan at the end of this CDR3 makes a read error likely. The V gene is TRBV11-2, the J gene TRBJ2-7; 9 bases align to TRBD1. CDR1 SGHAT and CDR2 FQNNGV come from the germline V gene. V trimming: 5 bases; J trimming: 2 bases; junction bases outside the gene matches: 13. This CDR3 is built from 17 residues. CDR3 sequence (DNA): TGTGCCAGCAGCCCCACCAACCGGGGACAGGGCACCTACGAGCAGTACCTC. Translated, it gives CASSPTNRGQGTYEQYL.

This clonotype has only one observation. The chain joins TRBV4-1 to TRBJ2-7; D is undetermined. This CDR3 is built from 13 residues. The V end lost 1 base, the J end lost 5 bases, and 9 bases lay between the germline ends. Germline-derived CDR1 and CDR2 are MGHRA and YSYEKL. The CDR3 DNA follows: TGCGCCAGCAGCCAAGTCCTCGCCCACGAGCAGTACTTC. It is translated as CASSQVLAHEQYF.

This clonotype was picked up one time. This chain connects TRBV20-1 to TRBJ2-7; 15 nucleotides align to TRBD2. V lost 6 bases to trimming and J lost 5 bases; unmatched junction nucleotides: 5. Per the germline V gene, CDR1 is DFQATT and CDR2 is SNEGSKA (reference sequence). The CDR3 contains 14 residues. The CDR3 DNA follows: TGCAGTGCGGGGACTAGCGGGAGGCCCGACGAGCAGTACTTC. Translating gives CSAGTSGRPDEQYF.

There are many counts of this clonotype. The genes are TRBV9 and TRBJ2-6, with TRBD2 matching over 8 bases. Per germline, CDR1 SGDLS and CDR2 YYNGEE. Germline trimming cut 2 bases from V and 1 base from J; bases unmatched to any gene: 5. The CDR3 has 17 residues. This chain's CDR3 is CASSVHSGNSGANVLTF. For the CDR3, the DNA is TGTGCCAGCAGCGTCCATAGCGGGAATTCTGGGGCCAACGTCCTGACTTTC.

The gene calls are TRBV20-1 and TRBJ2-7; 10 positions agree with TRBD2. The ends lost 0 bases at V and 4 bases at J; junction bases unmatched: 6. The CDR3 totals 15 residues. The germline gives CDR1 DFQATT, CDR2 SNEGSKA (reference sequence). The CDR3 loop is CSARDAGTSVYEQYF. The CDR3 DNA sequence: TGCAGTGCTAGAGACGCCGGGACTAGCGTATACGAGCAGTACTTC.

The chain employs TRBV10-1 and TRBJ2-1; 7 bases agree with TRBD2. The V and J ends lost 8 bases and 7 bases, in that order; junction bases with no gene match: 5. The CDR3 has 12 residues. In germline, CDR1 is WNHNN, CDR2 SYGVQD (reference sequence). CDR3 in amino acids: CASGTTRNEQFF. The CDR3 nucleotides are TGCGCCAGCGGGACTACCAGAAATGAGCAGTTCTTC.

In this sample, this clonotype turned up a few times. V gene TRBV20-1 combines with J gene TRBJ2-5, with D uncertain. The ends were cut back, 8 bases at V and 4 bases at J, with 11 bases in the middle. The CDR3 totals 11 residues. The germline CDR1 and CDR2 sequences are DFQATT and SNEGSKA (reference sequence). Here the CDR3 DNA reads TGCAGTCACAGCAAGAGAGAGACCCAGTACTTC. It specifies CSHSKRETQYF.

This clonotype was detected only a few times. This chain uses TRBV29-1 with TRBJ1-5; no reliable D call. Germline CDR1 and CDR2: SQVTM and ANQGSEA. The CDR3 is made up of 14 amino acids. V was shortened by 8 bases and J by 6 bases, with 20 bases between the two germline ends. The CDR3 region is CSPLPRVLGQPQHF. The CDR3 nucleotides are TGCAGCCCCCTCCCCCGGGTTTTGGGTCAGCCCCAGCATTTT. Together with reference TRBV29-1 and TRBJ1-5, the CDR3 gives the full variable domain: SAVISQKPSRDICQRGTSLTIQCQVDSQVTMMFWYRQQPGQSLTLIATANQGSEATYESGFVIDKFPISRPNLTFSTLTVSNMSPEDSSIYLCSPLPRVLGQPQHFGDGTRLSIL.

This clonotype was seen a handful of times. One junction end does not reproduce the germline sequence, and a read error may be involved. CDR3 sequence reads: CVSATGTGTNNEQFF. The CDR3 DNA reads TGTGTCAGCGCGACCGGGACAGGGACTAACAATGAGCAGTTCTTC. This chain joins TRBV18 and TRBJ2-1; TRBD1 agrees at 9 bases. Germline V gene sequence: CDR1 KGHSH, CDR2 LQKENI. The CDR3 has 15 amino acids.

The chain carries TRBV19 and TRBJ2-1; 7 bases match TRBD2. CDR3 length equals 16 residues. The junction had 8 bases not matched to a gene; V was cut back by 4 bases and J by 2 bases. Per the germline V gene, CDR1 is LNHDA and CDR2 is SQIVND (reference sequence). The CDR3: CASSNGEGRAYNEQFF. The CDR3 DNA is TGTGCCAGTAGTAACGGGGAGGGGAGGGCCTACAATGAGCAGTTCTTC. The variable domain in full, completed from reference TRBV19 and TRBJ2-1, reads DGGITQSPKYLFRKEGQNVTLSCEQNLNHDAMYWYRQDPGQGLRLIYYSQIVNDFQKGDIAEGYSVSREKKESFPLTVTSAQKNPTAFYLCASSNGEGRAYNEQFFGPGTRLTVL.

This clonotype was found a few times. V usage is TRBV14 and J usage is TRBJ1-1; weak D call: TRBD1 (5 bases). Germline V lookup: CDR1 SGHDN, CDR2 FVKESK. Trimming pared 1 base from V and 6 bases from J, leaving 18 bases between. The CDR3 runs to 16 residues. The CDR3 loop is CASSQGPPTGGAEAFF. The CDR3 nucleotides are TGTGCCAGCAGCCAAGGCCCACCCACGGGGGGTGCTGAAGCTTTCTTT.